This TCR beta chain was sequenced for a study of Graves' ophthalmopathy and Graves' hyperthyroidism. Across the whole study: The authors collected peripheral blood at initial diagnosis, before any treatment. Overall study results and limits: Between ophthalmopathy and stable hyperthyroidism, a 13-signature model drew a separation with around 90% sensitivity and about 81% specificity. Progression of ophthalmopathy was predicted by the model with roughly 68% sensitivity and less than 85% specificity.

On this clonotype itself: Its target is not known. A much larger clone is a single base away; this may be a read error.

It was on clinical symptoms, serum thyroxine, TRAb, thyroid ultrasound and orbital computed tomography that diagnosis relied. As the template, RNA transcripts were used to amplify TCR beta CDR3 regions. Following a first-round RT-PCR that used HTBI primers, a second-round multiplex PCR was carried out. TCRdb analysed the multiplex PCR reads with MiXCR anew, one entry per CDR3 protein. The table shows about 640,000 distinct CDR3 sequences, with roughly 39% occurring only once. The germline V gene has CDR1 SNHLY and CDR2 FYNNEI. The CDR3 contains 16 residues. The chain recombines TRBV2 with TRBJ2-2; perhaps TRBD1 as D (6 bases). Source material: peripheral blood. This receptor was obtained from an adult man with Graves' ophthalmopathy. CDR3 DNA sequence: TGTGCCAGCAGCGTAGGTTGGGACACCGTCACCGGGGAGCTGTTATTT. It is translated as CASSVGWDTVTGELLF.